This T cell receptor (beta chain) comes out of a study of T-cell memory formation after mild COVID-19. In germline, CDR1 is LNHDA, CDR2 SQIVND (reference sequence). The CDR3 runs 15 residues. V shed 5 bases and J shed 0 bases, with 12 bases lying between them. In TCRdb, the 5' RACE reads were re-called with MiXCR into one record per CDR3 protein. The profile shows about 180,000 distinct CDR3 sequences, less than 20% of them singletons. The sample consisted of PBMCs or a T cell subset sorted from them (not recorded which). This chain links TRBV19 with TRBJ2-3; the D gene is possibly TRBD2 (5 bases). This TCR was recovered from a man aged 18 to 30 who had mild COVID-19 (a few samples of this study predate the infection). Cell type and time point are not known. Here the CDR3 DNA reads TGTGCCAGTAGTGGAGGTCTCGGAAGCACAGATACGCAGTATTTT. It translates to CASSGGLGSTDTQYF.